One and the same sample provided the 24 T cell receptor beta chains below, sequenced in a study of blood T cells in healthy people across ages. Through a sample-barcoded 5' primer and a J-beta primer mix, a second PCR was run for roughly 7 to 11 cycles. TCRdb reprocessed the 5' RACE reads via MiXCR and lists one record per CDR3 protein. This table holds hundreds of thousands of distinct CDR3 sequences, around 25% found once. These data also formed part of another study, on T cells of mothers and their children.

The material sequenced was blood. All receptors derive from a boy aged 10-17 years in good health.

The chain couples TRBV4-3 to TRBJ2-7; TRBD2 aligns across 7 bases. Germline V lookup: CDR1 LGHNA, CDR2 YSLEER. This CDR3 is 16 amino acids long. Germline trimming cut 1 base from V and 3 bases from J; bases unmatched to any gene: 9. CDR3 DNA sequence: TGCGCCAGCAGCCAAGGGGGCCTAGCGGATAGCTACGAGCAGTACTTC. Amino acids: CASSQGGLADSYEQYF.

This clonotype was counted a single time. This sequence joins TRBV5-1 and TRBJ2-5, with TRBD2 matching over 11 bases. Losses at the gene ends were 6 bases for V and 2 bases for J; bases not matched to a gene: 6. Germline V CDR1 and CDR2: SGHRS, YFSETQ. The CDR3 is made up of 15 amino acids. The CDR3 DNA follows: TGCGCCAGCACCGGACTAGCGGGTACTCAAGAGACCCAGTACTTC. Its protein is CASTGLAGTQETQYF.

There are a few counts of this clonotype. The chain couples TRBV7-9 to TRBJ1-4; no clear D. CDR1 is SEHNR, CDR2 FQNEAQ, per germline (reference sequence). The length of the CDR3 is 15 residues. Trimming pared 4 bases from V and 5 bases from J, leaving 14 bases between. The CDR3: CASSSPGLPNEKLFF. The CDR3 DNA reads TGTGCCAGCAGCTCCCCCGGGCTCCCCAATGAAAAACTGTTTTTT.

CDR3 nucleotide sequence: TGCGCCAGCAGCCAAGGAAGGACAGAATACAATGAGCAGTTCTTC. Encoded protein: CASSQGRTEYNEQFF. This chain uses TRBV4-1 with TRBJ2-5; D possibly corresponds to TRBD1 (6 bases). Near its end, the DNA agrees better with TRBJ2-1, so the J call may be wrong. The germline V gene encodes CDR1 MGHRA and CDR2 YSYEKL. The CDR3 extends over 15 amino acids.

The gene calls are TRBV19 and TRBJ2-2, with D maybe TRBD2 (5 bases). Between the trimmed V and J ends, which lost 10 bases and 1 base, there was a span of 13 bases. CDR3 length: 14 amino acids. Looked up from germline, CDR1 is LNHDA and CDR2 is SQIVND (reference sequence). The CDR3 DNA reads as TGTGCCACCACGGGAAGGGTGAACACCGGGGAGCTGTTTTTT. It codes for CATTGRVNTGELFF.

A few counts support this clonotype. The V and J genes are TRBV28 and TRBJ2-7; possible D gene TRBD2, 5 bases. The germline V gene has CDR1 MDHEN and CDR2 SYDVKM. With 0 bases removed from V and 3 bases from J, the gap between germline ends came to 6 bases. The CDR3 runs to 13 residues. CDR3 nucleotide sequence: TGTGCCAGCAGTTTATGGAGCGGCTACGAGCAGTACTTC. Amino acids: CASSLWSGYEQYF.

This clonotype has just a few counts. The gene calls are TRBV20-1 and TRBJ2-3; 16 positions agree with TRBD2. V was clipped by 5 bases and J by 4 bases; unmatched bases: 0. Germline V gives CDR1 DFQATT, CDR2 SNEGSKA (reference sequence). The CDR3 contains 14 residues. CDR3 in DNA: TGCAGTGCTGGGACTAGCGGGGGGGCAGATACGCAGTATTTT. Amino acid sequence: CSAGTSGGADTQYF.

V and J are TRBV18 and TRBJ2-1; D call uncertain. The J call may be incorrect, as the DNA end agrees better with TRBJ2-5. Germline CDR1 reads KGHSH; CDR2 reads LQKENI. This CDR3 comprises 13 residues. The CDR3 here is CASSPESWETQYF. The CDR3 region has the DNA TGTGCCAGCTCACCCGAATCCTGGGAGACCCAGTACTTC.

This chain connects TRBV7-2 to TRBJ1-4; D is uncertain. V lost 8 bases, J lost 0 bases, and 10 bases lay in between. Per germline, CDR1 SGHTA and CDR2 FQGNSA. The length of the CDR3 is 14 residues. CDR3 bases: TGTGCCAGCGGCCCGACGGCAACTAATGAAAAACTGTTTTTT. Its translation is CASGPTATNEKLFF.

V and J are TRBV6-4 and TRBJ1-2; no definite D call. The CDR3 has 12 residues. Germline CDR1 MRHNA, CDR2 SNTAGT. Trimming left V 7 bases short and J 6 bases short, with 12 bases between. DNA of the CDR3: TGTGCCAGCATCGAGTTTCTCGATGGCTACACCTTC. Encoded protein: CASIEFLDGYTF.

The CDR3 coding sequence is TGTGCCAGCCTCCCGGTGGGAGCGGGCCCCCCCTCCTACAATGAGCAGTTCTTC. It encodes CASLPVGAGPPSYNEQFF. V and J are TRBV14 and TRBJ2-1, with D possibly being TRBD2 (6 bases). Trimming removed 8 bases from V and 0 bases from J, with 23 bases in between. CDR1 and CDR2 (germline): SGHDN, FVKESK. The CDR3 covers 18 residues.

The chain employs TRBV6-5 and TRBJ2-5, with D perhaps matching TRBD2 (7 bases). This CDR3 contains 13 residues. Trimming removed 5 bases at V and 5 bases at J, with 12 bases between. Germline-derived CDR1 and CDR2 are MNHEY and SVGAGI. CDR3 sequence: CASSNRGGETQYF. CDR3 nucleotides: TGTGCCAGCAGTAATAGGGGGGGGGAGACCCAGTACTTC.

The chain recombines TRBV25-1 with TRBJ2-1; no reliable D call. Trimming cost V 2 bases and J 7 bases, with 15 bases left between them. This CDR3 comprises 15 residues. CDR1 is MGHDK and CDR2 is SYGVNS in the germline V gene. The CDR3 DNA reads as TGTGCCAGCAGTGAAGTAGGCCATGGAGTTAATGAGCAGTTCTTC. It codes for CASSEVGHGVNEQFF. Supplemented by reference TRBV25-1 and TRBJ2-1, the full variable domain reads EADIYQTPRYLVIGTGKKITLECSQTMGHDKMYWYQQDPGMELHLIHYSYGVNSTEKGDLSSESTVSRIRTEHFPLTLESARPSHTSQYLCASSEVGHGVNEQFFGPGTRLTVL.

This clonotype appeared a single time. CDR3 bases: TGTGCCAGCAGATCTCGGGGGAAAGGCTATGGCTACACCTTC. As protein: CASRSRGKGYGYTF. The V call is TRBV28, the J call TRBJ1-2, with a tentative D call TRBD1 (5 bases). The CDR3 has 14 residues. Looked up from germline, CDR1 is MDHEN and CDR2 is SYDVKM. Deletions cut 6 bases from V and 4 bases from J, with 15 bases between.

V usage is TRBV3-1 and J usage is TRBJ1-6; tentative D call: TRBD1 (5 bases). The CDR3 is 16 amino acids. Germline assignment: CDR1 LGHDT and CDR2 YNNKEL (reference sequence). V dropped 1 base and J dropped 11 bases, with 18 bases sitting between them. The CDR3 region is CASSQGISQGEPPLHF. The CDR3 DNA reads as TGTGCCAGCAGCCAAGGAATTTCGCAGGGAGAGCCACCCCTCCACTTT.

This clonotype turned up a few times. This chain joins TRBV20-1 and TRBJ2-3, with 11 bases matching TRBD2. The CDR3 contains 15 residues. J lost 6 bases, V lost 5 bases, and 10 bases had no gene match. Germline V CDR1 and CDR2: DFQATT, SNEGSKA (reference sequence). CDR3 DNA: TGCAGTGCTTCCCTGACTAGCGGGGAGGAGGATACGCAGTATTTT. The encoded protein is CSASLTSGEEDTQYF.

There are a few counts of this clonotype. The CDR3 region has the DNA TGCAGTGCGCCCCGACAGGGAGGCAATCAGCCCCAGCATTTT. Protein product: CSAPRQGGNQPQHF. The chain couples TRBV20-1 to TRBJ1-5; 7 bases map to TRBD1. This CDR3 has 14 amino acids. Germline values: CDR1 DFQATT, CDR2 SNEGSKA (reference sequence). Germline trimming cut 6 bases from V and 2 bases from J; bases unmatched to any gene: 7.

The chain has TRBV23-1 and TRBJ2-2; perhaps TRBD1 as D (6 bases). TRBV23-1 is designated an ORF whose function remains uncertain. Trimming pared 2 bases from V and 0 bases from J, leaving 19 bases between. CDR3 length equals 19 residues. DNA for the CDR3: TGCGCCAGCAGTCAAGAGGGAAACGCAGGGGTCTCGAACACCGGGGAGCTGTTTTTT. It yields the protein CASSQEGNAGVSNTGELFF.

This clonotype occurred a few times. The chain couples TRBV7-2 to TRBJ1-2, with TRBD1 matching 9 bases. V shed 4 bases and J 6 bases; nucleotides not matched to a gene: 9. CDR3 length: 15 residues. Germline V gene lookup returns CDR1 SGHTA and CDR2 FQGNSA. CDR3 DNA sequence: TGTGCCAGCAGCTCCCGGGACAGGGTTTCGGATGGCTACACCTTC. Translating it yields CASSSRDRVSDGYTF.

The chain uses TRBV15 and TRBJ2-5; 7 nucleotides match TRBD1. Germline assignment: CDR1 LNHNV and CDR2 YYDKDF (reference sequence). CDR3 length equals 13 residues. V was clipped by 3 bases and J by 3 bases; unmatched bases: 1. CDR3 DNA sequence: TGTGCCACCAGCAGCGACAGGGAAGAGACCCAGTACTTC. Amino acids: CATSSDREETQYF.

The CDR3 nucleotides are TGTGCCAGCAGTGAGGCCACTGAAGCTTTCTTT. This sequence encodes CASSEATEAFF. The rearrangement uses TRBV25-1 and TRBJ1-1; the D is unclear. Trimming took 3 bases from V and 4 from J, leaving 3 bases between them. The length of the CDR3 is 11 residues. Germline values: CDR1 MGHDK, CDR2 SYGVNS.

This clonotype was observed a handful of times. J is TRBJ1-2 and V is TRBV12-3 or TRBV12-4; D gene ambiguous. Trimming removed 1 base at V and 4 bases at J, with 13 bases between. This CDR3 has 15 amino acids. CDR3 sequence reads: CASSLGAGHGYGYTF. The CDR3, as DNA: TGTGCCAGCAGTTTAGGGGCAGGCCATGGCTATGGCTACACCTTC.

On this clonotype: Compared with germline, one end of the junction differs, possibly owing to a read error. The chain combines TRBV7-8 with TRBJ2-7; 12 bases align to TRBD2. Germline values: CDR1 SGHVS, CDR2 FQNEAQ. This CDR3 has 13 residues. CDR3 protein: CASSHQPSGRALF. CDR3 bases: TGTGCCAGCAGCCACCAACCTAGCGGGAGGGCCCTTTTC. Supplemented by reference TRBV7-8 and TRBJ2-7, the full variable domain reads GAGVSQSPRYKVAKRGQDVALRCDPISGHVSLFWYQQALGQGPEFLTYFQNEAQLDKSGLPSDRFFAERPEGSVSTLKIQRTQQEDSAVYLCASSHQPSGRALFGPGTRLTVT.

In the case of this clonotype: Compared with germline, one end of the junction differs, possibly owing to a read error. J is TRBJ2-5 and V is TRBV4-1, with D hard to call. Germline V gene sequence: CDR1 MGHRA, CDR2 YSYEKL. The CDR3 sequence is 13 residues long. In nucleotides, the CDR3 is TGCGCCAGCAGCCAAGAGTCAGGACGGACCCCGTACTTC. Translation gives CASSQESGRTPYF.